This TCR beta chain was found in a study of blood T cell repertoires in COVID-19. V dropped 0 bases and J dropped 1; count of bases not matched to a gene: 8. CDR3 size: 17 residues. Looked up from germline, CDR1 is SNHLY and CDR2 is FYNNEI. Libraries were prepared by immunoSEQ multiplex PCR; TCRdb keeps only in-frame clonotypes and omits some of them. The sample holds 150,000 or so clones, approximately 85% seen once. The rearrangement links TRBV2 to TRBJ1-1; 7 bases align to TRBD1. Sequenced: peripheral blood. The clonotype originates from a woman aged 55-69 years with COVID-19, enrolled during active disease. CDR3 nucleotides: TGTGCCAGCAGTGAAGCGCTTTACAGGGGCTGGAACACTGAAGCTTTCTTT. Translated: CASSEALYRGWNTEAFF.